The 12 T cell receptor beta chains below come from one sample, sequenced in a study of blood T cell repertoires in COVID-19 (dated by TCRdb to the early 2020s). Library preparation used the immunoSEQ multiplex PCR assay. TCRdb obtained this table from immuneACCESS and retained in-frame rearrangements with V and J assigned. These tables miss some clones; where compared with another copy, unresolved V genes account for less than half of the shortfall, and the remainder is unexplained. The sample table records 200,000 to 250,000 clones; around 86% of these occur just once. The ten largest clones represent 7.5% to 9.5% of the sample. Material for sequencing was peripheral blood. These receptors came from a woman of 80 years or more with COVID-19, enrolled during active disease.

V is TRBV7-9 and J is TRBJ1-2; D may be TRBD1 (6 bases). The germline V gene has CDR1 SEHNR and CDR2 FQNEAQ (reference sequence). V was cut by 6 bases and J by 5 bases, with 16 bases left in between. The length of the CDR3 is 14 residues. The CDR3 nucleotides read TGTGCCAGCAGTTCGTGGGGGCTTCGATATGGCTACACCTTC. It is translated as CASSSWGLRYGYTF.

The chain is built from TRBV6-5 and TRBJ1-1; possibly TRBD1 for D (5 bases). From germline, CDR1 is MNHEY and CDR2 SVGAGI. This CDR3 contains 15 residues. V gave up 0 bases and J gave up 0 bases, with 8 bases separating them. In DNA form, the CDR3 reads TGTGCCAGCAGTTACTCAGGCAGGGTGAACACTGAAGCTTTCTTT. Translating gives CASSYSGRVNTEAFF.

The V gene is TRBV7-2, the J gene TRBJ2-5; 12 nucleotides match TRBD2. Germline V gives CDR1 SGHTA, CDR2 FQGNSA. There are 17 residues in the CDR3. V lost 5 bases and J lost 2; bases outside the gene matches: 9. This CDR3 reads CASSPQPGLAGQETQYF. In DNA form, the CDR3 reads TGTGCCAGCAGCCCCCAACCGGGACTAGCGGGTCAAGAGACCCAGTACTTC.

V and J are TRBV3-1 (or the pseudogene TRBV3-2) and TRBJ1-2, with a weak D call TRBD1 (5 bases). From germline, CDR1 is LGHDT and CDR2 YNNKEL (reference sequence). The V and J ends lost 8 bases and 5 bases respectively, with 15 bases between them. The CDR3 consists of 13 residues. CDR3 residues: CASQLKGIYGYTF. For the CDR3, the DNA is TGTGCCAGCCAACTAAAGGGGATTTATGGCTACACCTTC.

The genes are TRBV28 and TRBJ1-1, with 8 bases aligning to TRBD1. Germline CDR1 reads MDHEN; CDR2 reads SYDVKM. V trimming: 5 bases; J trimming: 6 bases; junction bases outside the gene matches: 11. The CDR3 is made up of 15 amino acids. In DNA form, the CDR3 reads TGTGCCAGCAGTACCTTCGGACAGGGTAAACCTGAAGCTTTCTTT. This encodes CASSTFGQGKPEAFF.

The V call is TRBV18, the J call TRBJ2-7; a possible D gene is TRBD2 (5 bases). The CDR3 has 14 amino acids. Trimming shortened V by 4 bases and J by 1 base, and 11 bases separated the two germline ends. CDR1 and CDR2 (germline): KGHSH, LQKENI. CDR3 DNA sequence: TGTGCCAGCTCACAAGGGAGATTATCCTACGAGCAGTACTTC. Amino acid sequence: CASSQGRLSYEQYF.

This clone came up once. CDR3 coding DNA: TGTGCCATAAGGTTAGAGGGAAACAATGAGCAGTTCTTC. Its protein is CAIRLEGNNEQFF. The chain couples TRBV2 to TRBJ2-1; a weak D match, TRBD2 (5 bases). From germline, CDR1 is SNHLY and CDR2 FYNNEI. The CDR3 covers 13 residues. The V end lost 10 bases, the J end lost 5 bases, and 15 bases lay between the germline ends. Full variable domain (rest looked up from reference TRBV2 and TRBJ2-1): EPEVTQTPSHQVTQMGQEVILRCVPISNHLYFYWYRQILGQKVEFLVSFYNNEISEKSEIFDDQFSVERPDGSNFTLKIRSTKLEDSAMYFCAIRLEGNNEQFFGPGTRLTVL.

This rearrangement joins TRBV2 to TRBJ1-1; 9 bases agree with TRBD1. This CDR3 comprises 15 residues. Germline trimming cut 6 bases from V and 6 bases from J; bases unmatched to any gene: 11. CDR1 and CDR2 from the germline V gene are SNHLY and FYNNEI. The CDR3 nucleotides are TGTGCCAGCAGATATGGGGGACAGGGTGAGTCTGAAGCTTTCTTT. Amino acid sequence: CASRYGGQGESEAFF.

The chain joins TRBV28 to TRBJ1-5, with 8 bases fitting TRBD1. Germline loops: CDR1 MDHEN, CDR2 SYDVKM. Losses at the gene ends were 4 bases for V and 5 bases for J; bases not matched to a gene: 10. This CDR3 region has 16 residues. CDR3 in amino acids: CASSWTGQGGDQPQHF. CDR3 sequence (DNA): TGTGCCAGCAGTTGGACAGGACAGGGAGGGGATCAGCCCCAGCATTTT.

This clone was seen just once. The CDR3 DNA is TGTGCCAGCAGCTTAGGGGCTGTCTCTTCCGGCTATGGCTACACCTTC. Translating gives CASSLGAVSSGYGYTF. The V call is TRBV7-8, the J call TRBJ1-2; D is unresolved. The ends were cut back, 1 base at V and 4 bases at J, with 16 bases in the middle. Germline loops: CDR1 SGHVS, CDR2 FQNEAQ. This CDR3 contains 16 residues.

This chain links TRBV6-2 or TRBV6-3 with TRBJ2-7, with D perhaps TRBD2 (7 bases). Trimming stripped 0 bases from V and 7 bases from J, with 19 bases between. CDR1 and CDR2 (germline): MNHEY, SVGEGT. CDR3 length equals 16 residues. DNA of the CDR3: TGTGCCAGCAGTTACTCCGGCCGGGGGGCGGAGGAAGAGCAGTACTTC. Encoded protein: CASSYSGRGAEEEQYF.

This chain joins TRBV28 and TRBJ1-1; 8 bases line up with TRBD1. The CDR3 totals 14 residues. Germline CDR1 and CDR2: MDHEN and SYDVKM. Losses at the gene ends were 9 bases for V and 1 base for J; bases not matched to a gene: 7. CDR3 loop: CASRFTGGNTEAFF. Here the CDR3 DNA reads TGTGCCAGTCGCTTTACAGGGGGGAACACTGAAGCTTTCTTT.